The entry below describes one T cell receptor (beta chain). From its re-call of the 5' RACE reads, TCRdb lists each CDR3 protein once, without DNA. The sample's table shows 400,000 to 500,000 distinct CDR3 sequences. These data come from a study of monozygotic twins with inflammatory bowel disease. The CDR3 is 14 residues long. The V gene is TRBV12-3 or TRBV12-4, the J gene TRBJ2-1; TCRdb names TRBD2, which stays unverified in the absence of DNA. The sequencing sample was made of blood. The receptor comes from a human donor with ulcerative colitis or Crohn's disease, or a healthy co-twin of an affected twin (not recorded which). CDR3 residues: CASSPSGRASEQFF.